This TCR beta chain is drawn from a study of beta chain features in type 1 diabetes. The collection from each donor was one heparinised blood draw averaging roughly 0.11 L. This clone was picked up a small number of times. This CDR3 region has 14 residues. The germline V and J ends were trimmed by 2 bases and 7 bases, with 12 bases remaining between them. Germline loops: CDR1 SNHLY, CDR2 FYNNEI. Reverse transcribing all isolated RNA meant expressed TCRB transcripts were sequenced. Data came from immunoSEQ multiplex PCR; TCRdb stores just in-frame clones and leaves some out. The sample contains 150,000 or so clones, 7% to 10% of which appear only once.

The TCR comes from a woman aged 18-29 years in good health. Sequenced input: central memory CD4+ T cells from blood. The rearrangement uses TRBV2 and TRBJ1-5, with unresolved D. CDR3 sequence reads: CASSERVNGQPQHF. Written as DNA, the CDR3 is TGTGCCAGCAGTGAAAGAGTGAACGGGCAGCCCCAGCATTTT.